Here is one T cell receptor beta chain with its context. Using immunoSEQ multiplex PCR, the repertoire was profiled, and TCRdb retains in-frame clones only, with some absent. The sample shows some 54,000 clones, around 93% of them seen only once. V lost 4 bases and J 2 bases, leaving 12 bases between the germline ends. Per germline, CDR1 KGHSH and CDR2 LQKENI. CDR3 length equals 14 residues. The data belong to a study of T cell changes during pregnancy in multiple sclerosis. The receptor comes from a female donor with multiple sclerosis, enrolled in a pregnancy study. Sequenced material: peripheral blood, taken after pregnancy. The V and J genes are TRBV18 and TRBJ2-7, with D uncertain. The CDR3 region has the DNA TGTGCCAGCTCACACACCTCTTATGCCTACGAGCAGTACTTC. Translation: CASSHTSYAYEQYF.